These T cell receptor beta chains were read from a single sample in a study of Graves' ophthalmopathy and Graves' hyperthyroidism. TCRdb itself ran the multiplex PCR reads through MiXCR, one entry per CDR3 protein. The table has about 240,000 distinct CDR3 sequences, around 50% seen once. Specimen: peripheral blood. The source of these receptors is an adult man with Graves' ophthalmopathy. Both conserved end residues are part of each CDR3. The order of the fields is J gene, V gene, CDR3 protein.

j_gene: TRBJ1-5
v_gene: TRBV10-3
CDR3aa: CAISEEGTGGNQPQHF

j_gene: TRBJ1-4
v_gene: TRBV7-9
CDR3aa: CASSFWGVDEKLFF

j_gene: TRBJ1-5
v_gene: TRBV20-1
CDR3aa: CSAREEVYQPQHF

j_gene: TRBJ1-6
v_gene: TRBV29-1
CDR3aa: CSVGWGDSPLHF

j_gene: TRBJ2-5
v_gene: TRBV29-1
CDR3aa: CSALLTGIDGETQYF

j_gene: TRBJ2-7
v_gene: TRBV24-1
CDR3aa: CATSDHPGAEQYF

j_gene: TRBJ2-5
v_gene: TRBV5-8
CDR3aa: CASSLGRSGSGQETQYF

j_gene: TRBJ2-7
v_gene: TRBV9
CDR3aa: CASSLSLAGGGEQYF

j_gene: TRBJ2-1
v_gene: TRBV29-1
CDR3aa: CSVEMRLANEQFF

j_gene: TRBJ2-7
v_gene: TRBV20-1
CDR3aa: CSATTPSYEQYF

j_gene: TRBJ2-7
v_gene: TRBV10-3
CDR3aa: CAISESMTNYEQYF

j_gene: TRBJ2-7
v_gene: TRBV20-1
CDR3aa: CSARSSSGRDEQYF

j_gene: TRBJ1-2
v_gene: TRBV29-1
CDR3aa: CSVAVVQGAEGYTF

j_gene: TRBJ1-5
v_gene: TRBV29-1
CDR3aa: CSAGGGSNQPQHF

j_gene: TRBJ2-7
v_gene: TRBV3-1
CDR3aa: CASSQEARGEQYF

j_gene: TRBJ1-4
v_gene: TRBV7-2
CDR3aa: CASSLNRGIDEKLFF

j_gene: TRBJ2-7
v_gene: TRBV7-9
CDR3aa: CASSRDRGRDYEQYF

j_gene: TRBJ1-4
v_gene: TRBV2
CDR3aa: CASSDSRGQEKLFF

j_gene: TRBJ2-7
v_gene: TRBV12-3/TRBV12-4
CDR3aa: CASSFRPTGISSYEQYF

j_gene: TRBJ2-6
v_gene: TRBV7-8
CDR3aa: CASSGRQGPSGANVLTF

j_gene: TRBJ2-7
v_gene: TRBV15
CDR3aa: CATSRARGVEQYF

j_gene: TRBJ2-2
v_gene: TRBV14
CDR3aa: CASSRGPPSFTGELFF

j_gene: TRBJ2-5
v_gene: TRBV12-3/TRBV12-4
CDR3aa: CASRSPQGAWETQYF

j_gene: TRBJ2-7
v_gene: TRBV29-1
CDR3aa: CSVAGGEQYF

j_gene: TRBJ1-1
v_gene: TRBV19
CDR3aa: CASSQGQTAFF

j_gene: TRBJ2-2
v_gene: TRBV19
CDR3aa: CASSPRGDGELFF

j_gene: TRBJ2-2
v_gene: TRBV7-3
CDR3aa: CASSFGVNTGELFF

j_gene: TRBJ2-7
v_gene: TRBV18
CDR3aa: CASSPPEGDYEQYF

j_gene: TRBJ1-6
v_gene: TRBV25-1
CDR3aa: CASSLGAGSPLHF

j_gene: TRBJ1-1
v_gene: TRBV16
CDR3aa: CASSPNGDTEAFF

j_gene: TRBJ1-5
v_gene: TRBV29-1
CDR3aa: CSVEPGHGQPQHF

j_gene: TRBJ1-5
v_gene: TRBV4-1
CDR3aa: CASSLGGTGQQPQHF

j_gene: TRBJ1-6
v_gene: TRBV9
CDR3aa: CASSVDRAEMALHF

j_gene: TRBJ1-5
v_gene: TRBV5-1
CDR3aa: CASSLAGGEQPQHF